This TCR beta chain comes out of a study of T cell repertoires in aging, cancer and after chemotherapy. Study in general: Six age groups, ranging from 30 or younger to 70 or older, included the donors.

The study, taken as a whole, reports: In cancer patients, declining TCR diversity with age involved lost richness and lost evenness.

The sample holds a few counts of this clonotype. The antigen remains unidentified. TRB rearrangements spanning V, D and J were amplified using mixed TRB-A/B primers. TCRdb re-called the multiplex PCR reads through MiXCR, storing one row per CDR3 protein. Among more than 10,000 distinct CDR3 sequences, 20% to 30% were seen once, and the ten largest hold less than 3%. TCR beta rearrangements were amplified from peripheral blood genomic DNA. Sequenced sample: blood. This receptor was identified in a human donor in good health.

The CDR3 DNA reads TGTGCCAGCTCACCGGGGACAGGGGTGACCCAGTACTTC. This translates into CASSPGTGVTQYF. This chain connects TRBV18 to TRBJ2-5, with TRBD1 identical over 10 bases. The junction had 2 bases not matched to a gene; V was cut back by 3 bases and J by 7 bases. This CDR3 region has 13 residues. CDR1 is KGHSH, CDR2 LQKENI, per germline.